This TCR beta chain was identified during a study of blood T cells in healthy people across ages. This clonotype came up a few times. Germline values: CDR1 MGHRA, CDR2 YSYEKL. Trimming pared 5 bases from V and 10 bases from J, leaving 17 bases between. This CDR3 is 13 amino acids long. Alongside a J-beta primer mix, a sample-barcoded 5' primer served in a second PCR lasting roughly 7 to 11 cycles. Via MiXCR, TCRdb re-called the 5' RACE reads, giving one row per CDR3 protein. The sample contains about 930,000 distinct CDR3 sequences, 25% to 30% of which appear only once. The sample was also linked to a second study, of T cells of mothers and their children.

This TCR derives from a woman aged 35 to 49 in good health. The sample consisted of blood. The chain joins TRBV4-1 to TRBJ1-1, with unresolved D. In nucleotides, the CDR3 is TGCGCCAGCAGCGCACCGATGACTCGGGGAGCTTTCTTT. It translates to CASSAPMTRGAFF.